This T cell receptor (beta chain) was obtained from a study of graft-versus-host responses after intestinal transplantation. Study-level points and caveats: In recipient marrow, GvH clones were found, and some appeared first in ileum or blood.

Turning to this clone: Its antigen is as yet unknown.

The CDR3 loop spans 13 amino acids. Trimming stripped 4 bases from V and 5 bases from J, with 12 bases between. The germline CDR1 and CDR2 sequences are SGHRS and YFSETQ. Profiled with immunoSEQ multiplex PCR; TCRdb holds only in-frame clones, not every one. The sample contains about 99,000 clones, over 75% of which appear only once. The sequencing used unstimulated CD4+ T cells sorted from spleen or lymph node cells, collected before intestinal transplant. The source of this sequence is a human donor who received an intestinal transplant. The V and J genes are TRBV5-1 and TRBJ2-5; D might be TRBD1 (6 bases). DNA for the CDR3: TGCGCCAGCAGCGCAGGGGTTGGGGAGACCCAGTACTTC. Protein product: CASSAGVGETQYF.